This T cell receptor beta chain derives from a study of blood T cell repertoires in COVID-19. The overall study: Both acute and convalescent COVID-19 samples were obtained from the United States, Italy and Spain.

There are a few counts of this clone. Original data processing: Reference gene primer amplification gave estimated nucleated cell counts. Repertoires were generated with immunoSEQ multiplex PCR, while TCRdb's copy carries only in-frame clones and drops some. The DNA was the basis for D and trimming; V, J and clone size are from that table. The sample lists 300,000 to 400,000 clones, approximately 87% seen once, with 6% to 7% in the top ten. The TCR was taken from a woman aged 45-65 years with COVID-19, enrolled during active disease. Sequenced: peripheral blood.

Here the CDR3 DNA reads TGTGCCAGCAGCCATGGGACAGGGGGCGGCTATGGCTACACCTTC. Its translation: CASSHGTGGGYGYTF. V and J are TRBV3-1 (or the pseudogene TRBV3-2) and TRBJ1-2; TRBD1 aligns across 12 bases. Germline assignment: CDR1 LGHDT and CDR2 YNNKEL (reference sequence). This CDR3 has 15 residues. J gave up 4 bases and V 3 bases, and 3 bases lay outside the gene matches.